These 32 T cell receptor beta chains originate from one sample sequenced in a study of CD8 T cells in Susac syndrome. It was with random hexamers that 0.5 to 1 ug RNA was reverse transcribed. TCRdb used MiXCR to reprocess the immunoSEQ multiplex PCR reads, holding one entry per CDR3 protein. This repertoire shows over 95,000 distinct CDR3 sequences, 80% to 95% found once; its top ten account for 0.13% to 0.15%. The specimen was CD4+ T cells from PBMCs. These receptors originate from a human donor in good health.

CDR3 sequence (DNA): TGTGCCAGCAGCTTAGCTCCCTCGACAAGGGGCTCCTACGAGCAGTACTTC. Protein: CASSLAPSTRGSYEQYF. The chain recombines TRBV7-2 with TRBJ2-7; weak D call: TRBD1 (5 bases). With 0 bases removed from V and 0 bases from J, the gap between germline ends came to 15 bases. This CDR3 is 17 amino acids long. The germline CDR1 and CDR2 sequences are SGHTA and FQGNSA.

The gene calls are TRBV27 and TRBJ1-1; tentatively, D is TRBD1 (5 bases). The CDR3 loop spans 14 amino acids. Germline-derived CDR1 and CDR2 are MNHEY and SMNVEV (reference sequence). Trimming shortened V by 5 bases and J by 4 bases, and 14 bases separated the two germline ends. The CDR3 sequence: CASSPTGLRTEAFF. Here the CDR3 DNA reads TGTGCCAGCAGTCCTACAGGTCTTCGCACTGAAGCTTTCTTT.

The chain couples TRBV2 to TRBJ2-7, with D possibly matching TRBD1 (5 bases). CDR1 and CDR2 (germline): SNHLY, FYNNEI. This CDR3 has 12 amino acids. Between the trimmed V and J ends, which lost 6 bases and 4 bases, there was a span of 10 bases. The CDR3 sequence is CASSRVPYEQYF. The DNA of the CDR3 is TGTGCCAGCAGCAGGGTCCCATACGAGCAGTACTTC.

The CDR3 DNA sequence: TGTGCCAGCAGTTTCTTGTCTCCATACCAGCATTTT. Translating gives CASSFLSPYQHF. The V call is TRBV12-3 or TRBV12-4, the J call TRBJ1-5; unclear D gene. V lost 3 bases and J 12 bases, leaving 12 bases between the germline ends. The CDR3 contains 12 residues.

This clonotype was detected once. V is TRBV6-2 or TRBV6-3 and J is TRBJ1-1, with a possible D match to TRBD1 (6 bases). V lost 4 bases, J lost 3 bases, and 12 bases lay in between. The CDR3 covers 14 residues. Germline CDR1 reads MNHEY; CDR2 reads SVGEGT. The CDR3 DNA is TGTGCCAGCAGTTGGCAGGGGTGGGACACTGAAGCTTTCTTT. Protein product: CASSWQGWDTEAFF.

The genes are TRBV29-1 and TRBJ1-2; a weak D match, TRBD1 (5 bases). The CDR3 is made up of 14 amino acids. The germline CDR1 and CDR2 sequences are SQVTM and ANQGSEA. Trimming stripped 7 bases from V and 1 base from J, with 16 bases between. The CDR3 loop reads CSADRDGNNYGYTF. CDR3 in DNA: TGCAGCGCCGACCGGGACGGAAATAACTATGGCTACACCTTC.

This clonotype was counted a single time. This chain uses TRBV20-1 with TRBJ1-1; D ambiguous. CDR3 length equals 12 residues. Trimming left V 1 base short and J 8 bases short, with 11 bases between. Germline loops: CDR1 DFQATT, CDR2 SNEGSKA (reference sequence). CDR3 DNA: TGCAGTGCTAGAGTCCACGGGTTCGAAGCTTTCTTT. Amino acids: CSARVHGFEAFF.

This clonotype showed up just once. V is TRBV29-1 and J is TRBJ1-2; D gene uncertain. The CDR3 runs 12 residues. Trimming took 3 bases from V and 8 from J, leaving 13 bases between them. CDR1 is SQVTM, CDR2 ANQGSEA, per germline. This CDR3 is CSVEYSADGYTF. The DNA for the CDR3 is TGCAGCGTTGAGTATTCAGCCGACGGCTACACCTTC.

In regard to this clonotype: At one end, the junction sequence differs from germline, possibly due to a read error. V usage is TRBV7-2 and J usage is TRBJ2-7; 9 bases map to TRBD2. This CDR3 is 15 amino acids long. Germline V gene sequence: CDR1 SGHTA, CDR2 FQGNSA. The DNA of the CDR3 is TGTGCCAGCAGCCTAGCGGGGACTGCCGCCTACGAGCAGTACTTC. This encodes CASSLAGTAAYEQYF.

This clonotype was found once. This sequence joins TRBV30 and TRBJ1-5; D is unresolved. The V gene lost 5 bases and the J gene lost 0 bases, with 14 bases spanning the gap. Germline lookup yields CDR1 GTSNPN and CDR2 SVGIG (reference sequence). This CDR3 region has 15 residues. The CDR3 sequence is CAWGRAGNSNQPQHF. CDR3 bases: TGTGCCTGGGGGAGGGCAGGAAATAGCAATCAGCCCCAGCATTTT.

This clonotype was seen once. The rearrangement uses TRBV2 and TRBJ2-1; weak D call: TRBD2 (5 bases). This CDR3 region has 15 residues. CDR1 is SNHLY and CDR2 is FYNNEI in the germline V gene. V was cut by 6 bases and J by 5 bases, with 17 bases left in between. The CDR3 loop reads CASRELAGLNNEQFF. The CDR3 bases are TGTGCCAGCAGGGAGCTGGCGGGTCTAAACAATGAGCAGTTCTTC.

The rearrangement uses TRBV12-3 or TRBV12-4 and TRBJ1-1; D is ambiguous. V was pared by 3 bases and J by 5 bases, with 10 bases between. The CDR3 extends over 13 amino acids. The CDR3 DNA reads as TGTGCCAGCAGTTTGTCCATGGGGACTGAAGCTTTCTTT. Translated: CASSLSMGTEAFF.

The chain joins TRBV6-2 or TRBV6-3 to TRBJ2-3; D remains ambiguous. The germline CDR1 and CDR2 sequences are MNHEY and SVGEGT. The CDR3 loop spans 12 amino acids. Trimming removed 2 bases at V and 9 bases at J, with 9 bases between. The CDR3 protein is CASSYRPDTQYF. As DNA, the CDR3 is TGTGCCAGCAGTTACCGCCCTGACACGCAGTATTTT.

The chain joins TRBV19 to TRBJ1-2; D ambiguous. From germline, CDR1 is LNHDA and CDR2 SQIVND (reference sequence). The CDR3 runs 13 residues. V lost 5 bases, J lost 3 bases, and 10 bases lay in between. CDR3: CASSYTQDYGYTF. CDR3 bases: TGTGCCAGTAGTTATACTCAGGACTATGGCTACACCTTC.

This clonotype was seen a single time. The rearrangement uses TRBV12-3 or TRBV12-4 and TRBJ2-3; TRBD2 matches 13 bases. Losses at the gene ends were 4 bases for V and 5 bases for J; bases not matched to a gene: 6. The CDR3 is 16 amino acids. CDR3 sequence (DNA): TGTGCCAGCAGTTCGACTAGCGGGAGGATCCGAGATACGCAGTATTTT. Translated: CASSSTSGRIRDTQYF.

The rearrangement links TRBV2 to TRBJ2-5; D possibly corresponds to TRBD2 (5 bases). Trimming left V 6 bases short and J 4 bases short, with 12 bases between. The CDR3 length is 13 residues. The V gene's germline CDR1 is SNHLY and CDR2 FYNNEI. CDR3 DNA: TGTGCCAGCAGCAAGGCGGGCGGAGAGACCCAGTACTTC. It encodes CASSKAGGETQYF.

The chain employs TRBV12-3 or TRBV12-4 and TRBJ2-4; TRBD1 matches at 7 bases. The J segment lost 7 bases and the V segment lost 1 base, leaving 4 bases of the junction unmatched. The CDR3 length is 14 residues. CDR3 sequence: CASSLGGTVNIQYF. The CDR3, as DNA: TGTGCCAGCAGTTTAGGGGGGACAGTGAACATTCAGTACTTC.

This clonotype showed up just once. The V call is TRBV20-1, the J call TRBJ2-7; 9 bases align to TRBD1. The germline V gene has CDR1 DFQATT and CDR2 SNEGSKA (reference sequence). Trimming at V came to 1 base and at J to 2 bases, leaving 3 bases not matched to a gene. The CDR3 totals 14 residues. CDR3 DNA sequence: TGCAGTGCTAGAGGGACAGGGGTCACCTACGAGCAGTACTTC. Translating gives CSARGTGVTYEQYF.

The chain combines TRBV29-1 with TRBJ1-4, with D possibly TRBD1 on 6 matching bases. The CDR3 runs 14 residues. CDR1 is SQVTM, CDR2 ANQGSEA, per germline. Trimming pared 4 bases from V and 2 bases from J, leaving 11 bases between. CDR3 sequence reads: CSVGPQGTNEKLFF. The DNA of the CDR3 is TGCAGCGTTGGACCCCAGGGGACTAATGAAAAACTGTTTTTT.

The chain is built from TRBV12-3 or TRBV12-4 and TRBJ1-1; D unresolved. This CDR3 comprises 14 residues. The V and J ends lost 4 bases and 0 bases respectively, with 9 bases between them. The CDR3 nucleotides are TGTGCCAGCAGTTCGTACCCCGTGAACACTGAAGCTTTCTTT. Its protein is CASSSYPVNTEAFF.

The chain couples TRBV7-8 to TRBJ2-7, with D perhaps matching TRBD1 (7 bases). Germline V lookup: CDR1 SGHVS, CDR2 FQNEAQ. V was clipped by 4 bases and J by 2 bases, with 15 bases between them. The CDR3 extends over 15 amino acids. The chain's CDR3 is CASSSGGGTPYEQYF. The CDR3 nucleotides are TGTGCCAGCAGCTCCGGAGGGGGCACGCCCTACGAGCAGTACTTC.

This rearrangement joins TRBV6-2 or TRBV6-3 to TRBJ2-2; 9 bases align to TRBD1. This CDR3 has 15 amino acids. With V trimmed by 4 bases and J by 7 bases, 7 bases remained unmatched. Germline lookup yields CDR1 MNHEY and CDR2 SVGEGT. CDR3 sequence (DNA): TGTGCCAGCAGTTCTCTACAGGGGGCATACGGGGAGCTGTTTTTT. It is translated as CASSSLQGAYGELFF.

This rearrangement joins TRBV6-2 or TRBV6-3 to TRBJ1-5; perhaps TRBD1 as D (6 bases). The CDR3 runs 13 residues. CDR1 is MNHEY, CDR2 SVGEGT, per germline. V lost 2 bases, J lost 10 bases, and 12 bases lay in between. The CDR3 DNA sequence: TGTGCCAGCAGTTACCCGAGGGGGGCCCCCCAGCATTTT. As protein: CASSYPRGAPQHF.

V and J are TRBV20-1 and TRBJ2-3, with D possibly being TRBD2 (6 bases). This CDR3 is built from 13 residues. Germline V lookup: CDR1 DFQATT, CDR2 SNEGSKA (reference sequence). CDR3 coding DNA: TGCAGCATAGCGGTTATTCGCACAGATACGCAGTATTTT. Translation gives CSIAVIRTDTQYF.

This clonotype has only one observation. V is TRBV29-1 and J is TRBJ2-3, with no clear D. Germline CDR1 is SQVTM and CDR2 is ANQGSEA. The CDR3 length is 10 residues. Deletions cut 6 bases from V and 0 bases from J, with 1 base between. The CDR3 here is CSVSTDTQYF. DNA of the CDR3: TGCAGCGTAAGCACAGATACGCAGTATTTT.

V is TRBV7-2 and J is TRBJ2-3; D not resolved. This CDR3 region has 14 residues. With 5 bases removed from V and 4 bases from J, the gap between germline ends came to 13 bases. The germline V gene encodes CDR1 SGHTA and CDR2 FQGNSA. The DNA for the CDR3 is TGTGCCAGCAGCCTCCCAGCTGGTGCAGATACGCAGTATTTT. The encoded protein is CASSLPAGADTQYF.

The V and J genes are TRBV2 and TRBJ2-7; D is ambiguous. The CDR3 is 15 residues long. Looked up from germline, CDR1 is SNHLY and CDR2 is FYNNEI. Trimming removed 3 bases from V and 3 bases from J, with 15 bases in between. The CDR3 loop reads CASSESSFDHYEQYF. As DNA, the CDR3 is TGTGCCAGCAGTGAGTCGTCTTTCGACCACTACGAGCAGTACTTC.

The chain links TRBV7-3 to TRBJ2-3; 7 bases are shared with TRBD2. The trim removed 5 bases at V and 2 bases at J, leaving 7 bases unmatched. This CDR3 spans 15 amino acids. Germline V gene sequence: CDR1 SGHTA, CDR2 FQGTGA. CDR3 sequence: CASSGGGVDTDTQYF. CDR3 bases: TGTGCCAGCAGCGGTGGGGGGGTAGACACAGATACGCAGTATTTT. Together with reference TRBV7-3 and TRBJ2-3, the CDR3 gives the full variable domain: GAGVSQTPSNKVTEKGKYVELRCDPISGHTALYWYRQSLGQGPEFLIYFQGTGAADDSGLPNDRFFAVRPEGSVSTLKIQRTERGDSAVYLCASSGGGVDTDTQYFGPGTRLTVL.

The chain couples TRBV5-1 to TRBJ2-6, with a weak D call TRBD1 (5 bases). This CDR3 spans 14 amino acids. In germline, CDR1 is SGHRS, CDR2 YFSETQ. V lost 6 bases and J 0 bases, leaving 7 bases between the germline ends. CDR3 loop: CASTDSSGANVLTF. CDR3 nucleotides: TGCGCCAGCACCGACAGCTCTGGGGCCAACGTCCTGACTTTC. The whole variable domain, filled in from reference TRBV5-1 and TRBJ2-6, reads KAGVTQTPRYLIKTRGQQVTLSCSPISGHRSVSWYQQTPGQGLQFLFEYFSETQRNKGNFPGRFSGRQFSNSRSEMNVSTLELGDSALYLCASTDSSGANVLTFGAGSRLTVL.

This clonotype has a single count. The chain combines TRBV4-3 with TRBJ1-2, with D possibly being TRBD1 (5 bases). The V gene's germline CDR1 is LGHNA and CDR2 YSLEER. This CDR3 contains 17 residues. Trimming shortened V by 0 bases and J by 6 bases, and 20 bases separated the two germline ends. CDR3 in amino acids: CASSQDSILSREDGYTF. The CDR3, as DNA: TGCGCCAGCAGCCAAGATTCCATTCTGAGCAGGGAGGATGGCTACACCTTC.

For the CDR3, the DNA is TGCAGTGCTAACCCGTTACAGGGAAAAGGTGAAGCTTTCTTT. This codes for CSANPLQGKGEAFF. The chain couples TRBV20-1 to TRBJ1-1, with D possibly TRBD1 on 6 matching bases. Deletions cut 4 bases from V and 7 bases from J, with 19 bases between. CDR1 is DFQATT, CDR2 SNEGSKA, per germline (reference sequence). The CDR3 is 14 residues long.

This clonotype occurred a few times. The V gene is TRBV7-3, the J gene TRBJ1-1; TRBD1 is a possible D gene (6 bases). In germline, CDR1 is SGHTA, CDR2 FQGTGA. V gave up 5 bases and J gave up 2 bases, with 9 bases separating them. The CDR3 extends over 13 amino acids. The CDR3 loop reads CASSRTVNTEAFF. CDR3 nucleotides: TGTGCCAGCAGCCGGACAGTAAACACTGAAGCTTTCTTT.